This record concerns one T cell receptor (beta chain) sequence. The record originates from a study of identical twins. The CDR3 length is 13 residues. The V gene's germline CDR1 is SEHNR and CDR2 FQNEAQ (reference sequence). With 11 bases removed from V and 5 bases from J, the gap between germline ends came to 16 bases. TCRdb called the 5' RACE reads again in MiXCR, with one record for every CDR3 protein. The sample lists some 440,000 distinct CDR3 sequences; approximately 25% were seen once. This sample also belongs to another study, concerning T cells expressing NK-cell markers. Per that study: Repertoire data for TCR beta were derived from sorted T cells (CD3+CD56+NKG2C+, CD3+CD56+NKG2C- and CD3+CD56-NKG2C+). About six of the donors carried dominant NKG2C+ clonotypes that took up about 1.0-8% of their CD8+ T cells.

The sequenced material came from CD4+ T cells sorted from blood. This TCR came from a woman aged 18-29 years in good health. The V call is TRBV7-9, the J call TRBJ2-4; the D gene could be TRBD1 or TRBD2 (5 bases each). DNA for the CDR3: TGTGCCGGAGACCGGGACGTCCAAAACATTCAGTACTTC. Encoded protein: CAGDRDVQNIQYF.